Listed here are 8 T cell receptor beta chains from one sample, sequenced in a study of T cells of healthy individuals. MiXCR, applied by TCRdb to the 5' RACE reads, yields one record per CDR3 protein. This table holds 60,000 to 75,000 distinct CDR3 sequences, around 15% found once. These TCRs come from a human donor in good health.

This chain connects TRBV19 to TRBJ2-2; TRBD2 matches at 8 bases. Looked up from germline, CDR1 is LNHDA and CDR2 is SQIVND (reference sequence). The CDR3 contains 15 residues. Trimming took 4 bases from V and 4 from J; bases not matched to a gene: 5. This chain's CDR3 is CASSNPAGVTGELFF. The CDR3 DNA reads TGTGCCAGTAGTAACCCAGCGGGGGTCACCGGGGAGCTGTTTTTT.

The gene calls are TRBV4-1 and TRBJ2-1; D might be TRBD1 or TRBD2, each matching 6 bases. There are 15 residues in the CDR3. The V gene's germline CDR1 is MGHRA and CDR2 YSYEKL. Trimming shortened V by 0 bases and J by 9 bases, and 15 bases separated the two germline ends. CDR3: CASSQDKRGPREQFF. The CDR3 region has the DNA TGCGCCAGCAGCCAAGATAAACGGGGGCCGCGTGAGCAGTTCTTC.

This clonotype was counted ten times or more. The chain employs TRBV27 and TRBJ2-1; TRBD2 matches at 16 bases. Germline V lookup: CDR1 MNHEY, CDR2 SMNVEV (reference sequence). The CDR3 consists of 15 residues. The J segment lost 7 bases and the V segment lost 9 bases, leaving 6 bases of the junction unmatched. CDR3 in DNA: TGTGCCAGTAGCTCGGGACTAGCGGGGGGGAATGAGCAGTTCTTC. Protein sequence: CASSSGLAGGNEQFF.

This clonotype has just a few counts. The chain carries TRBV12-3 or TRBV12-4 and TRBJ1-1; possibly TRBD1 for D (5 bases). The V end lost 6 bases, the J end lost 2 bases, and 10 bases lay between the germline ends. The CDR3 totals 13 residues. The CDR3 nucleotides read TGTGCCAGCAGCCAAGGGACCAACACTGAAGCTTTCTTT. Translation gives CASSQGTNTEAFF.

A few counts support this clonotype. The rearrangement links TRBV27 to TRBJ2-5, with D perhaps TRBD1 (5 bases). The CDR3 loop spans 15 amino acids. Germline assignment: CDR1 MNHEY and CDR2 SMNVEV (reference sequence). V was clipped by 0 bases and J by 4 bases, with 12 bases between them. The CDR3 reads CASSLSTWGVETQYF. The CDR3, as DNA: TGTGCCAGCAGTTTATCGACGTGGGGCGTAGAGACCCAGTACTTC.

This clonotype was detected a few times. This chain connects TRBV4-1 to TRBJ2-5, with no clear D. The length of the CDR3 is 13 residues. Trimming left V 0 bases short and J 7 bases short, with 9 bases between. In germline, CDR1 is MGHRA, CDR2 YSYEKL. The chain's CDR3 is CASSQDSSGTQYF. In DNA form, the CDR3 reads TGCGCCAGCAGCCAAGATTCATCCGGGACCCAGTACTTC.

Many counts were recorded for this clonotype. The rearrangement uses TRBV7-6 and TRBJ2-7; 9 bases fit TRBD2. Per the germline V gene, CDR1 is SGHVS and CDR2 is FNYEAQ. The V segment lost 1 base and the J segment 5 bases; nucleotides outside the gene matches: 9. The CDR3 runs to 16 residues. This CDR3 reads CASSLGNRGLAHEQYF. The CDR3 bases are TGTGCCAGCAGCTTAGGCAATCGGGGACTAGCCCACGAGCAGTACTTC.

This clonotype came up a few times. This chain uses TRBV6-5 with TRBJ2-2; possibly TRBD1 for D (6 bases). Germline V lookup: CDR1 MNHEY, CDR2 SVGAGI. CDR3 size: 12 residues. V was shortened by 7 bases and J by 8 bases, with 11 bases between the two germline ends. In nucleotides, the CDR3 is TGTGCCAGCAATCCACAGGGAGGGGAGCTGTTTTTT. Its protein is CASNPQGGELFF.